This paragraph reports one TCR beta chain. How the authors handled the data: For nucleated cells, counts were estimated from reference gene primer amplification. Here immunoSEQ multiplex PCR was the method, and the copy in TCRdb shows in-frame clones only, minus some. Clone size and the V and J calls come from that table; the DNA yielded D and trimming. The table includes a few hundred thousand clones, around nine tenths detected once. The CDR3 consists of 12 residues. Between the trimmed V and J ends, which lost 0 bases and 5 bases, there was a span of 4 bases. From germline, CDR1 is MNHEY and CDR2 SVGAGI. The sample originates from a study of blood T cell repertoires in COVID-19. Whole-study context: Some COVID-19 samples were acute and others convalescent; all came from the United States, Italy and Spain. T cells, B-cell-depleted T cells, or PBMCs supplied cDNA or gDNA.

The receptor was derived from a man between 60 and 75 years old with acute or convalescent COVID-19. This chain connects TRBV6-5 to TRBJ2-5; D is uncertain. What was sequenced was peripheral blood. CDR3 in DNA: TGTGCCAGCAGTTACTCGAGGGAGACCCAGTACTTC. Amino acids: CASSYSRETQYF.